This entry lists 15 T cell receptor beta chains sequenced from one sample in a study of somatic mutations in cytotoxic T cells in rheumatoid arthritis. Sequencing was performed with immunoSEQ multiplex PCR; in TCRdb, only in-frame clones are kept and a portion is missing. The data contain tens of thousands of clones, 84% of them singletons. Input material: CD8+ T cells sorted from blood. The source is a man between 40 and 49 years old in good health.

The V gene is TRBV18, the J gene TRBJ2-7, with D uncertain. The V end lost 0 bases, the J end lost 5 bases, and 14 bases lay between the germline ends. CDR1 is KGHSH, CDR2 LQKENI, per germline. This CDR3 has 15 amino acids. The CDR3 here is CASSPPQGHRDEQYF. The CDR3 region has the DNA TGTGCCAGCTCACCACCCCAAGGCCATAGGGACGAGCAGTACTTC.

The chain has TRBV9 and TRBJ2-7; the D is unclear. The CDR3 consists of 13 residues. The V and J ends lost 0 bases and 5 bases respectively, with 9 bases between them. Looked up from germline, CDR1 is SGDLS and CDR2 is YYNGEE. The CDR3 region has the DNA TGTGCCAGCAGCGTAGACGGACCAAACGAGCAGTACTTC. It yields the protein CASSVDGPNEQYF.

The chain employs TRBV5-1 and TRBJ1-4; no firm D call. The V end lost 4 bases, the J end lost 12 bases, and 16 bases lay between the germline ends. The CDR3 consists of 13 residues. The germline V gene encodes CDR1 SGHRS and CDR2 YFSETQ. Here the CDR3 DNA reads TGCGCCAGCAGCCCCTGGGCCAGCTCTGAACTGTTTTTT. Translated: CASSPWASSELFF.

The chain recombines TRBV5-6 with TRBJ2-3, with 7 bases lining up with TRBD1. The germline V gene encodes CDR1 SGHDT and CDR2 YYEEEE. The CDR3 loop spans 15 amino acids. The V gene end was trimmed by 4 bases and the J gene end by 4 bases; junction bases not matched to a gene: 9. CDR3 in amino acids: CASSRRDRVADTQYF. CDR3 DNA sequence: TGTGCCAGCAGCCGAAGAGACAGGGTGGCAGATACGCAGTATTTT.

This sequence joins TRBV28 and TRBJ2-7; D ambiguous. V lost 3 bases to trimming and J lost 2 bases, with 14 bases between them. Germline V gives CDR1 MDHEN, CDR2 SYDVKM. The CDR3 covers 15 residues. CDR3 loop: CASSFAHSLAYEQYF. Written as DNA, the CDR3 is TGTGCCAGCAGTTTTGCACACTCCCTGGCCTACGAGCAGTACTTC.

The V call is TRBV18, the J call TRBJ2-3; D gene unclear. V lost 3 bases to trimming and J lost 7 bases, with 8 bases between them. Germline-derived CDR1 and CDR2 are KGHSH and LQKENI. This CDR3 has 12 amino acids. The CDR3 here is CASSPEGNTQYF. CDR3 sequence (DNA): TGTGCCAGCTCACCGGAAGGTAATACGCAGTATTTT.

The rearrangement links TRBV9 to TRBJ2-7; D gene uncertain. CDR1 and CDR2 (germline): SGDLS, YYNGEE. The CDR3 spans 18 residues. The V end lost 4 bases, the J end lost 1 base, and 24 bases lay between the germline ends. The CDR3 DNA is TGTGCCAGCAGCCCAAACCACCGTCCTACGAAAGGGTCCTACGAGCAGTACTTC. Its protein product is CASSPNHRPTKGSYEQYF.

The V call is TRBV5-4, the J call TRBJ1-1, with a weak D call TRBD1 (5 bases). The germline V gene encodes CDR1 SGHNT and CDR2 YYREEE (reference sequence). The CDR3 totals 12 residues. V shed 3 bases and J shed 7 bases, with 10 bases lying between them. DNA of the CDR3: TGTGCCAGCAGCTGGGGGACCAGTGAAGCTTTCTTT. Translation gives CASSWGTSEAFF. The full variable domain, with the rest looked up from reference TRBV5-4 and TRBJ1-1, is ETGVTQSPTHLIKTRGQQVTLRCSSQSGHNTVSWYQQALGQGPQFIFQYYREEENGRGNFPPRFSGLQFPNYSSELNVNALELDDSALYLCASSWGTSEAFFGQGTRLTVV.

V is TRBV28 and J is TRBJ2-7; tentatively, D is TRBD1 or TRBD2 (6 bases each). Looked up from germline, CDR1 is MDHEN and CDR2 is SYDVKM. The CDR3 consists of 14 residues. V lost 2 bases, J lost 5 bases, and 13 bases lay in between. The CDR3 reads CASSLKTGGDEQYF. The CDR3 DNA sequence: TGTGCCAGCAGTTTAAAGACAGGAGGGGACGAGCAGTACTTC.

The chain carries TRBV28 and TRBJ2-3; possibly TRBD1 or TRBD2 for D (5 bases each). Germline CDR1 MDHEN, CDR2 SYDVKM. The germline V and J ends were trimmed by 3 bases and 9 bases, with 19 bases remaining between them. The CDR3 has 15 residues. CDR3 DNA: TGTGCCAGCAGTTTTGAGTTGGGGGAGAAGGGGACGCAGTATTTT. Protein product: CASSFELGEKGTQYF. The variable domain in full, completed from reference TRBV28 and TRBJ2-3, reads DVKVTQSSRYLVKRTGEKVFLECVQDMDHENMFWYRQDPGLGLRLIYFSYDVKMKEKGDIPEGYSVSREKKERFSLILESASTNQTSMYLCASSFELGEKGTQYFGPGTRLTVL.

The gene calls are TRBV7-6 and TRBJ1-1, with D possibly TRBD1 on 5 matching bases. Trimming took off 2 bases at V and 4 bases at J, with 8 bases between the two ends. This CDR3 is 13 amino acids long. Per germline, CDR1 SGHVS and CDR2 FNYEAQ. The CDR3 sequence: CASSLHGGTEAFF. The CDR3 nucleotides read TGTGCCAGCAGCTTACATGGGGGCACTGAAGCTTTCTTT.

This chain connects TRBV9 to TRBJ1-1, with a tentative D call TRBD1 (5 bases). This CDR3 is 13 amino acids long. CDR1 and CDR2 (germline): SGDLS, YYNGEE. V dropped 0 bases and J dropped 4 bases, with 7 bases sitting between them. CDR3 sequence reads: CASSVGGSTEAFF. The CDR3 nucleotides are TGTGCCAGCAGCGTAGGGGGGAGCACTGAAGCTTTCTTT. The whole variable domain, remainder taken from reference TRBV9 and TRBJ1-1, is DSGVTQTPKHLITATGQRVTLRCSPRSGDLSVYWYQQSLDQGLQFLIQYYNGEERAKGNILERFSAQQFPDLHSELNLSSLELGDSALYFCASSVGGSTEAFFGQGTRLTVV.

The chain employs TRBV27 and TRBJ2-5; possibly TRBD1 for D (6 bases). This CDR3 comprises 13 residues. The ends were cut back, 8 bases at V and 4 bases at J, with 14 bases in the middle. The V gene's germline CDR1 is MNHEY and CDR2 SMNVEV (reference sequence). CDR3 in amino acids: CASANVGGETQYF. The CDR3, as DNA: TGTGCCAGCGCCAATGTAGGGGGAGAGACCCAGTACTTC.

This chain connects TRBV5-6 to TRBJ2-7, with 7 bases aligning to TRBD1. CDR1 is SGHDT and CDR2 is YYEEEE in the germline V gene. The CDR3 runs 14 residues. After removal of 4 bases from V and 0 bases from J, the junction contained 4 bases not matched to a gene. The CDR3 sequence is CASSRRDSSYEQYF. In nucleotides, the CDR3 is TGTGCCAGCAGCCGCCGGGACAGCTCCTACGAGCAGTACTTC.

V usage is TRBV27 and J usage is TRBJ2-3, with 9 bases aligning to TRBD2. Per the germline V gene, CDR1 is MNHEY and CDR2 is SMNVEV (reference sequence). With V trimmed by 5 bases and J by 3 bases, 6 bases remained unmatched. The CDR3 runs 15 residues. The CDR3 DNA follows: TGTGCCAGCAGTGATAGCCTAGCGGGGACAGATACGCAGTATTTT. It is translated as CASSDSLAGTDTQYF.